The source of this TCR beta chain is a study of blood T cells in healthy people across ages. It was with a sample-barcoded 5' primer and a J-beta primer mix that a second PCR of roughly 6 to 11 cycles was run. TCRdb reanalysed the 5' RACE reads using MiXCR and keeps one entry per CDR3 protein. The data show fewer than 2,000,000 distinct CDR3 sequences, with about 39% seen just once and 20% to 25% held by the top ten. CDR3 length: 16 residues. V gave up 3 bases and J gave up 0 bases; unmatched junction bases: 5. Germline CDR1 and CDR2: SGDLS and YYNGEE. The sample was blood. The TCR was taken from a human donor in good health. This chain joins TRBV9 and TRBJ2-1; 8 nucleotides align to TRBD2. The CDR3, as DNA: TGTGCCAGCAGCGCGGGGGGGACGGTCTCCTACAATGAGCAGTTCTTC. It encodes CASSAGGTVSYNEQFF.